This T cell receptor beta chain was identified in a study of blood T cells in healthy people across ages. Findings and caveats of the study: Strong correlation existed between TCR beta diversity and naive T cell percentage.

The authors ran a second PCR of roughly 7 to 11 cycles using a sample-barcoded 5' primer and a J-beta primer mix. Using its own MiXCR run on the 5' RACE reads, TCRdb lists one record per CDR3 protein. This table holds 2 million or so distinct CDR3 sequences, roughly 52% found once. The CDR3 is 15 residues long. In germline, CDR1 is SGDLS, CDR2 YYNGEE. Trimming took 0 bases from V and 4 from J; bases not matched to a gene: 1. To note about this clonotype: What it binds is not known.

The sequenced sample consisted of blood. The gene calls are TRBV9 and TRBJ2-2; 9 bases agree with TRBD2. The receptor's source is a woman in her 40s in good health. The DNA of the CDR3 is TGTGCCAGCAGCGTAGTTAGCGGGGGCACCGGGGAGCTGTTTTTT. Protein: CASSVVSGGTGELFF.